These T cell receptor beta chains were read from a single sample in a study of cytomegalovirus exposure and HLA in healthy donors. The repertoire was sequenced with immunoSEQ multiplex PCR; TCRdb's copy has only in-frame clones and lacks some. This table holds about 110,000 clones, 78% found once. The source material was PBMCs. These TCRs come from a man aged 25-40 years in good health and CMV-seronegative. The CDR3 runs from the conserved cysteine through the conserved F or W. D genes are given only for firm matches. Clone size, where shown, is once, few, many, or a class for clones that have expanded.

size	length	V	D	J	DNA	CDR3
.	14	TRBV5-6	.	TRBJ1-5	TGTGCCAGCAGCTTGGCGGGGGGCAATCAGCCCCAGCATTTT	CASSLAGGNQPQHF
.	16	TRBV4-1	TRBD2	TRBJ2-7	TGCGCCAGCGGCCCTAGCGGGCCTGGACTGGCTACGAGGCAGTACTTC	CASGPSGPGLATRQYF
.	15	TRBV19	.	TRBJ2-7	TGTGCCAGTTCCACCCGGAGCAGTGAAGTCGACGAGCAGTACTTC	CASSTRSSEVDEQYF
.	15	TRBV7-6	TRBD2	TRBJ2-7	TGTGCCAGCAGCTTACGGTTGGCTAGCGGGGACGAGCAGTACTTC	CASSLRLASGDEQYF
.	14	TRBV7-2	.	TRBJ1-2	TGTGCCAGCAGCGGAAAAGCGGGGGGGTATGGCTACACCTTC	CASSGKAGGYGYTF
.	18	TRBV11-3	TRBD2	TRBJ2-3	TGTGCCAGCAGCTTAGATTCCCCGACTAGCGGGGCTTCAGATACGCAGTATTTT	CASSLDSPTSGASDTQYF
.	16	TRBV14	TRBD2	TRBJ2-1	TGTGCCAGCGGGATCGCTAGCGGGAGCACCTACAATGAGCAGTTCTTC	CASGIASGSTYNEQFF
few	14	TRBV7-2	TRBD1	TRBJ2-7	TGTGCCAGCAGCCGACGGACAGGGACCTACGAGCAGTACTTC	CASSRRTGTYEQYF
.	14	TRBV11-2	TRBD1	TRBJ1-2	TGTGCCAGCAGCTTCCCGGGACAGGGGCTTGGCTACACCTTC	CASSFPGQGLGYTF
few	18	TRBV7-9	TRBD1	TRBJ1-3	TGTGCCAGCAGCTTAGCGACAAGGGACAGGGGATTAAGAAACACCATATATTTT	CASSLATRDRGLRNTIYF
once	18	TRBV19	TRBD1	TRBJ2-6	TGTGCCAGTAGTGCTTCCGGGACAGGGATTTCTGGGGCCAACGTCCTGACTTTC	CASSASGTGISGANVLTF
once	13	TRBV27	.	TRBJ2-1	TGTGCCAGCACTAACGGACAGTACAATGAGCAGTTCTTC	CASTNGQYNEQFF
.	16	TRBV11-2	.	TRBJ2-7	TGTGCCAGCAGCGGGACAAGGCAGGGGAGCTTTCGCGAGCAGTACTTC	CASSGTRQGSFREQYF
.	13	TRBV28	.	TRBJ1-1	TGTGAAACCCAGGGTCAGCCGAACACTGAAGCTTTCTTT	CETQGQPNTEAFF
.	17	TRBV7-9	.	TRBJ2-2	TGTGCCAGCAGGGCTGGTGCAGGGGCGCTAGGCACCGGGGAGCTGTTTTTT	CASRAGAGALGTGELFF
.	15	TRBV10-3	TRBD1	TRBJ1-4	TGTGCCATCAGCGATTCCGGGACAGGGTCTGAAAAACTGTTTTTT	CAISDSGTGSEKLFF
.	15	TRBV28	TRBD1	TRBJ1-4	TGTGCCAGCAGTTCCCTCCGGGACAGTAATGAAAAACTGTTTTTT	CASSSLRDSNEKLFF
.	14	TRBV5-8	.	TRBJ1-2	TGTGCCAGCAGCCCCCGGGGTGCTAACTATGGCTACACCTTC	CASSPRGANYGYTF
.	15	TRBV10-2	.	TRBJ2-2	TGCGCCAGCAGCCCCTTGACACTGAACACCGGGGAGCTGTTTTTT	CASSPLTLNTGELFF
few	14	TRBV7-9	.	TRBJ2-5	TGTGCCAGCAGCCTGACAGTTTACCAAGAGACCCAGTACTTC	CASSLTVYQETQYF
.	14	TRBV25-1	.	TRBJ2-2	TGTGCCAGCAGTGCAAACTGGGGGCAACGGGAGCTGTTTTTT	CASSANWGQRELFF
.	15	TRBV4-3	TRBD1	TRBJ2-1	TGCGCCAGCAGCCCCCGACAGGGTGGGGACAATGAGCAGTTCTTC	CASSPRQGGDNEQFF
.	14	TRBV15	.	TRBJ2-7	TGTGCCACCAGCAGAGGGACTGCAACCTACGAGCAGTACTTC	CATSRGTATYEQYF
few	14	TRBV28	.	TRBJ1-2	TGTGCCAGCAGTTACCCAGGCGATAACTATGGCTACACCTTC	CASSYPGDNYGYTF
.	15	TRBV9	TRBD1	TRBJ1-5	TGTGCCAGCAGCCTGACAGGGGATGGCAATCAGCCCCAGCATTTT	CASSLTGDGNQPQHF
.	14	TRBV29-1	TRBD1	TRBJ1-1	TGCAGCGCTGCGGACAGGGCAGCGAACACTGAAGCTTTCTTT	CSAADRAANTEAFF